This T cell receptor (beta chain) was found in a study of beta chain features in type 1 diabetes (dated by TCRdb to the late 2010s). Study-wide context: Patients and healthy donors did not differ in mean age, gender distribution, total cell number or subset yield. The study compared the TCRB repertoires of sorted circulating CD4+ T cell subsets in recently diagnosed type 1 diabetes patients with those in matched healthy donors. Whereas all 30 or so donors provided naive and central memory subsets, regulatory and stem cell-like memory subsets were isolated from just 8 patients and about eight healthy donors. A total of roughly 100 million sorted cells were examined across all samples, and a strong correlation was observed between cell number per subset and RNA yield. The paper as a whole reports these results and caveats: In all four CD4+ subsets, TCRB CDR3 length was moderately but significantly shorter in type 1 diabetes patients. Because cDNA rather than genomic DNA was sequenced, highly expressing activated cells could have been over-represented, although no difference in activation and CD3 levels was found between groups. At VDJ recombination sites, patients with type 1 diabetes made fewer insertions and deleted more nucleotides, a pattern implying thymic rearrangement abnormalities. The naive, central memory and regulatory TCRB repertoires appeared to resemble one another more closely among patients than among healthy donors. Shorter templates might have been favored by PCR, but patient and control samples were amplified and corrected together, so both groups would have been affected equally by any skew. Only small numbers of individuals were included in the HLA sub-analyses, which left unresolved whether HLA type had any influence on TCRB rearrangement.

All of the isolated RNA was reverse transcribed with the High Capacity cDNA Reverse Transcription Kit, so expressed TCRB transcripts were sequenced. Naive, central memory and regulatory T cell samples underwent deep immunoSEQ sequencing, averaging around 3.7 million total reads per sample. Sorted cells were lysed in RLT buffer and RNA was extracted with DNase-treated RNeasy Micro or Mini kits, depending on cell number. To prevent cross-contamination, every cell subset was processed on its own, while patient and healthy donor samples were processed together. The immunoSEQ multiplex PCR was used to amplify TCRB sequences from cDNA, generating 87-bp fragments that spanned the CDR3 region. Sequencing of the amplicons was performed on the Illumina HiSeq platform. The study's own analysis went as follows. PCR bias was corrected computationally using synthetic template baselines, and reads within Hamming distance 2 were collapsed, with unmergeable singletons discarded. Reads were aligned to IMGT to assign V, D and J genes, CDR3 length, and insertions or deletions at six rearrangement sites. Within each subset, clonotype counts were normalized to sorted cell number, and only after that were true diversity and Gini coefficients computed with the tcR R package. The overlap coefficient, calculated on TCRB nucleotide sequences, was used to measure repertoire sharing. As a proxy for the pre-selection repertoire, out-of-frame TCRB sequences from naive cells were analyzed. What TCRdb holds here is the immuneACCESS table cut down to in-frame rearrangements. Part of the clones is not present; checked against another copy, under half of the missing clones reflect an unresolved V gene, and the others are unexplained. That table furnishes V, J and clone size, whereas the DNA furnished D and trimming. Here the sample has about 660,000 clones; about 14% occur a single time. In total, the top ten clones hold 0.03% to 0.045% of the sample.

Only a few counts were recorded for this clone. Its cognate antigen has yet to be identified. One base away there is no much larger clone; base qualities are not given. Each donor gave one peripheral blood draw, averaging roughly 120 mL, which was collected into heparinised tubes. A BD FACSAria II was used to sort naive, central memory, regulatory and stem cell-like memory CD4+ T cells with a panel that included CD45RO, CCR7, CD25, CD127, CD95 and CD27. Purity was above 95% for every sorted population. PBMCs were separated immediately by Lymphoprep density gradient centrifugation and were stained directly, without being cultured. Samples were stained and sorted in pairs, with one healthy donor and one patient per experiment, so that batch effects were minimized. V is cut back by 3 bases and J by 6 bases, with 4 bases in the junction unmatched. The CDR3 contains 14 residues, cysteine and phenylalanine counted. Here the CDR3 DNA is all that survives: 42 bases in frame from base 1. The germline V gene supplies CDR1 KGHSH and CDR2 LQKENI.

The material sequenced was naive CD4+ T cells from blood. The cell subset or site label corresponds to: true naive CD4+ T cells. The sequence is built from TRBV18 and TRBJ2-7; 11 bases in between match TRBD1. This clonotype originated in a man younger than 35 with type 1 diabetes. The nucleotide sequence is given as TGTGCCAGCTCACCCGGACAGGGGGCTGGCGAGCAGTACTTC. It encodes CASSPGQGAGEQYF.